The subject of this entry is one TCR beta chain. The antigen is not known. This sample stems from a study of T cell responses to AZD1222 COVID-19 vaccine. Study-wide results and limits: Nearly half of unique spike-specific TCRs reportedly avoided B.1.351 and B.1.1.7 mutated regions.

This CDR3 contains 12 residues. V was cut by 3 bases and J by 7 bases, with 9 bases left in between. Germline lookup yields CDR1 MGHRA and CDR2 YSYEKL. Generated by immunoSEQ multiplex PCR, the TCRdb table keeps only in-frame clones and is missing some. The sample gives around 180,000 clones, around nine tenths of which show up once; approximately 3% is in the top ten. The J gene is TRBJ1-2, the V gene TRBV4-1, with D perhaps TRBD1 (5 bases). Sequences were derived from peripheral blood, sampled on day 0 of AZD1222 vaccination. The sequence was collected from an adult in good health. CDR3 nucleotide sequence: TGCGCCAGCAGCCACGGGGGAGGTGGCTACACCTTC. It specifies CASSHGGGGYTF.